This T cell receptor (beta chain) was sequenced in a study of response to subunit inactivated influenza vaccine. Whole-study findings and limits: New T cells are recruited in small numbers by each seasonal influenza vaccination, according to the authors' suggestion.

As concerns this clonotype: Antigen: not known.

TCRdb called the RT-PCR reads again in MiXCR, with one record for every CDR3 protein. The sample carries 710,000 or so distinct CDR3 sequences, 15% to 18% recorded once. CDR1 and CDR2 from the germline V gene are WNHNN and SYGVQD (reference sequence). V gave up 6 bases and J gave up 4 bases; unmatched junction bases: 4. This CDR3 is built from 14 residues. The TCR sequence derives from a man in his fifties who received an inactivated influenza vaccine. This chain joins TRBV10-1 and TRBJ2-2; 8 bases align to TRBD1. The source was PBMCs from blood, collected about 13 days after vaccination. The CDR3 protein is CASRAGQGTGELFF. The CDR3 DNA reads as TGCGCCAGCAGAGCAGGACAGGGCACCGGGGAGCTGTTTTTT.